This entry lists 5 T cell receptor beta chains sequenced from one sample in a study of cytomegalovirus exposure and HLA in healthy donors. Primers for the PCR totalled 60 Vbeta and 13 Jbeta. Clones were sequenced by immunoSEQ multiplex PCR, and TCRdb holds only the in-frame ones, with some missing. The sample carries roughly 150,000 clones, just under 80% recorded once. Source material: PBMCs. The source of these receptors is a man aged 25-45 years in good health and CMV-seronegative.

CDR3 in DNA: TGCGCCAGCAGCTTTCAGGGGGATGTGAGCACTGAAGCTTTCTTT. Translated: CASSFQGDVSTEAFF. The gene calls are TRBV4-3 and TRBJ1-1; 7 positions agree with TRBD1. V was clipped by 5 bases and J by 4 bases; unmatched bases: 10. Germline V CDR1 and CDR2: LGHNA, YSLEER. The CDR3 covers 15 residues.

This chain connects TRBV6-5 to TRBJ2-5, with TRBD1 identical over 7 bases. Trimming took 7 bases from V and 3 from J; bases not matched to a gene: 8. From germline, CDR1 is MNHEY and CDR2 SVGAGI. The CDR3 loop spans 14 amino acids. CDR3 coding DNA: TGTGCCAGCATCCCTCCGGGACAGAAAGAGACCCAGTACTTC. Its translation is CASIPPGQKETQYF.

V usage is TRBV12-5 and J usage is TRBJ2-7, with no clear D. The CDR3 is made up of 15 amino acids. Trimming shortened V by 0 bases and J by 2 bases, and 11 bases separated the two germline ends. Per germline, CDR1 LGHNT and CDR2 FRNRAP. CDR3 sequence reads: CASGLVLQATYEQYF. The CDR3, as DNA: TGTGCTAGTGGTTTGGTACTACAAGCCACCTACGAGCAGTACTTC.

This clone has just one count. V is TRBV13 and J is TRBJ1-2; the D gene is possibly TRBD1 (6 bases). Germline V gives CDR1 PRHDT, CDR2 FYEKMQ (reference sequence). The CDR3 spans 14 residues. The germline V and J ends were trimmed by 5 bases and 1 base, with 11 bases remaining between them. CDR3 DNA: TGTGCCAGCAGCGCCGGGACACTTAACTATGGCTACACCTTC. Its protein is CASSAGTLNYGYTF.

This clone was detected only a few times. The chain uses TRBV5-1 and TRBJ2-7; 7 bases align to TRBD1. The germline V gene encodes CDR1 SGHRS and CDR2 YFSETQ. This CDR3 is built from 15 residues. Losses at the gene ends were 4 bases for V and 0 bases for J; bases not matched to a gene: 7. This CDR3 reads CASSPGQVSSYEQYF. The DNA for the CDR3 is TGCGCCAGCAGCCCAGGACAGGTTTCCTCCTACGAGCAGTACTTC.